This T cell receptor beta chain was sequenced for a study of cytomegalovirus exposure and HLA in healthy donors. The wider study: Of 350 to 400 genotyped donors, around 80% grouped in the Caucasian-associated ancestry cluster.

To note about this clone: Its antigen is unknown.

PCR amplification relied on 60 Vbeta primers (plus 13 Jbeta primers). TCRdb's table, derived via immunoSEQ multiplex PCR, lists solely in-frame clones and lacks some. The sample has about 120,000 clones; 76% are singletons. Study observations and caveats: The authors later found TCR association rates varying by HLA locus, with DRB1 most and HLA-C fewest.

The CDR3 contains 16 residues. From germline, CDR1 is SGHAT and CDR2 FQNNGV. Trimming stripped 1 base from V and 2 bases from J, with 12 bases between. The rearrangement uses TRBV11-2 and TRBJ2-1; possible D gene TRBD1, 6 bases. The source is a woman aged 40-49 years in good health and CMV-seropositive. The sequenced sample consisted of PBMCs. The CDR3 nucleotides read TGTGCCAGCAGCTTAGTGTCAGGGACAACCTACAATGAGCAGTTCTTC. It translates to CASSLVSGTTYNEQFF.